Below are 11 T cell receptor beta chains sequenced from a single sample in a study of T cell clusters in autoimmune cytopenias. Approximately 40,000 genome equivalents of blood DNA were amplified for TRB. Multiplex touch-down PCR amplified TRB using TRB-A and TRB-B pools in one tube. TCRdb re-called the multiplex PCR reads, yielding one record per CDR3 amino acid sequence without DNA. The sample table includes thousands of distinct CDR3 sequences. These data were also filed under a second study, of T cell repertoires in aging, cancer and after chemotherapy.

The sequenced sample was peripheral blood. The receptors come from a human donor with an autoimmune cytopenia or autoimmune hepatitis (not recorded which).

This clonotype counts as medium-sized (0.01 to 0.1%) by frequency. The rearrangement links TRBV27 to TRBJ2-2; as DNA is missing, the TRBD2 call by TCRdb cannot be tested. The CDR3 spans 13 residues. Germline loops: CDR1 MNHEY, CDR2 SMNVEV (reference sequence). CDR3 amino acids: CASSWTSPGELFF.

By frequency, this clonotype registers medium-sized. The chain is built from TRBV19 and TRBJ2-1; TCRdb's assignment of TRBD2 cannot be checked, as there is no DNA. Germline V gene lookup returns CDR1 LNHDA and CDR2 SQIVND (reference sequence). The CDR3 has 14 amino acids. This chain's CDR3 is CASSWGALGDEQFF.

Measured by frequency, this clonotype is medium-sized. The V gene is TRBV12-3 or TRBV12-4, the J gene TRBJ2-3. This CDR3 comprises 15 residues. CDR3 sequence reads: CASSPILGSTDTQYF.

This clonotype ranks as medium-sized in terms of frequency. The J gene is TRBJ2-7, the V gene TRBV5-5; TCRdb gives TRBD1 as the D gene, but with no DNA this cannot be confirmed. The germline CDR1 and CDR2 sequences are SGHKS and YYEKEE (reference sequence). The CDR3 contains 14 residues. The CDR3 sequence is CASSPGQGDYEQYF.

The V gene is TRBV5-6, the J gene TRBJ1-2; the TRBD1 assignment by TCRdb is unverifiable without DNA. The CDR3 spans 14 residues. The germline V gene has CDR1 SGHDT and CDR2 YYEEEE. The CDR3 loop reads CASRTRTGRYGYTF.

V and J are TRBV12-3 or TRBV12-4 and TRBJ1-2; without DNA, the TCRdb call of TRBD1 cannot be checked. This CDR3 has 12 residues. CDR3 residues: CASSMSRDGYTF.

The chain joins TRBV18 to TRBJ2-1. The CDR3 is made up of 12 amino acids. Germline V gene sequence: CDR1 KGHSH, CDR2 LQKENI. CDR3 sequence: CASSPQTNEQFF.

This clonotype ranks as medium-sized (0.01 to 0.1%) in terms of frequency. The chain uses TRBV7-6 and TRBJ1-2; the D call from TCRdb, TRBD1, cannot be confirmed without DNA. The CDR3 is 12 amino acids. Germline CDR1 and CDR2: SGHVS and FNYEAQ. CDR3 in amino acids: CASSPGTDGYTF.

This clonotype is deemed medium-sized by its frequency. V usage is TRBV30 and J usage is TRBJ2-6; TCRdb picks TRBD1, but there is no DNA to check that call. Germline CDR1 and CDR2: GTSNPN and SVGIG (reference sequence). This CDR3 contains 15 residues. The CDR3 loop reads CAWVQGGSGANVLTF. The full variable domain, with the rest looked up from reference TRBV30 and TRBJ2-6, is SQTIHQWPATLVQPVGSPLSLECTVEGTSNPNLYWYRQAAGRGLQLLFYSVGIGQISSEVPQNLSASRPQDRQFILSSKKLLLSDSGFYLCAWVQGGSGANVLTFGAGSRLTVL.

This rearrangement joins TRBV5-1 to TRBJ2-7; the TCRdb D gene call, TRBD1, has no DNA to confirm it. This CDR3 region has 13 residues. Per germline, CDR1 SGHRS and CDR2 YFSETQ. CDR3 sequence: CASSFGGNYEQYF.

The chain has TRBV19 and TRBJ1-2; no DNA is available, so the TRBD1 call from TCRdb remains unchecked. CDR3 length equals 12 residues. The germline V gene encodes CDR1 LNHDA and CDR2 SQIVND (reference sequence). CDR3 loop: CAIQDREDGYTF.